This T cell receptor beta chain originates from a study of memory CD8 T cells in hepatitis C reinfection. Regarding the study as a whole: A handful of donors were too few for definitive public clonotype conclusions.

A word on this clone: Its antigen is unknown.

The CDR3 sequence is 14 residues long. Germline V gene lookup returns CDR1 SNHLY and CDR2 FYNNEI. V lost 1 base and J lost 1, with 6 bases in between. Sequencing was performed with immunoSEQ multiplex PCR; in TCRdb, only in-frame clones are kept and a portion is missing. The repertoire has approximately 52,000 clones, roughly 91% of them found once; the top ten carry roughly 0.99%. As for time point: pre-reinfection, 55 to 20 weeks before reinfection detection. No in vitro expansion preceded TCR sequencing of the sorted cells. Sequences were obtained from naive CD8+ T cells sorted from blood. The chain couples TRBV2 to TRBJ2-3, with a possible D match to TRBD1 (5 bases). The sequence was obtained from a man younger than 30 with hepatitis C virus infection. The CDR3 DNA follows: TGTGCCAGCAGTGAAGTAGGGGGCACAGATACGCAGTATTTT. Translation gives CASSEVGGTDTQYF.